The 2 T cell receptor beta chains below come from one sample, sequenced in a study of blood T cell repertoires in COVID-19. Clones were read by immunoSEQ multiplex PCR, and TCRdb kept only the in-frame ones, dropping some. The table includes fewer than 70,000 clones, 80% to 90% detected once. The sequencing input was peripheral blood. The receptors were sampled from a man aged 45-60 years with active COVID-19.

This chain links TRBV29-1 with TRBJ1-2; unclear D gene. The CDR3 is 13 amino acids. From germline, CDR1 is SQVTM and CDR2 ANQGSEA. V was pared by 2 bases and J by 7 bases, with 14 bases between. Written as DNA, the CDR3 is TGCAGCGTTGAAAATTCGCTACGTCGTGGCTACACCTTC. It encodes CSVENSLRRGYTF.

The CDR3 sequence: CASSEEGRERYGYTF. The CDR3 DNA sequence: TGTGCCAGCAGTGAAGAGGGCCGGGAGAGGTATGGCTACACCTTC. The chain couples TRBV2 to TRBJ1-2; D gene ambiguous. From germline, CDR1 is SNHLY and CDR2 FYNNEI. The V and J ends lost 1 base and 5 bases respectively, with 14 bases between them. The CDR3 consists of 15 residues.